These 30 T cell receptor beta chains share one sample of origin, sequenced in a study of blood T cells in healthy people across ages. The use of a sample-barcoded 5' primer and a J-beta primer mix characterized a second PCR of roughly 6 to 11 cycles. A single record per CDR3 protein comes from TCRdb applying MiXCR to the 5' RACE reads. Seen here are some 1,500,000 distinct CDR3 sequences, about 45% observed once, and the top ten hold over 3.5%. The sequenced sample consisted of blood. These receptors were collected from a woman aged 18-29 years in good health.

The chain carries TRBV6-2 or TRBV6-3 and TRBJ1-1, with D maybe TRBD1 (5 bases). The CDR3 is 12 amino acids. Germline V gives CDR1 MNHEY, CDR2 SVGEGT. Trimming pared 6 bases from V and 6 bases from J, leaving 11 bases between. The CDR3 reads CASSARGAEAFF. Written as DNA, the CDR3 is TGTGCCAGCAGCGCTCGGGGGGCTGAAGCTTTCTTT.

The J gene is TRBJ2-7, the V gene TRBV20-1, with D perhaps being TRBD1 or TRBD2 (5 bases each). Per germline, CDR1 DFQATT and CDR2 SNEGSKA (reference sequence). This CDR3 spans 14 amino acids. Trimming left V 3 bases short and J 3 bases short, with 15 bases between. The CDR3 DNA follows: TGCAGTGCTAGCCCCCGGGACGTAGGCTACGAGCAGTACTTC. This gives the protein CSASPRDVGYEQYF.

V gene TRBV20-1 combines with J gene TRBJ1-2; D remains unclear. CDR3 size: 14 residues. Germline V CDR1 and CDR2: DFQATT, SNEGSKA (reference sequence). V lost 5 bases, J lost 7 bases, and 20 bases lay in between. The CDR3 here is CSAPRRRISSGYTF. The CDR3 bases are TGCAGTGCTCCCCGGCGGAGGATATCCTCTGGCTACACCTTC.

The CDR3 is CASGPGGKGYTF. Written as DNA, the CDR3 is TGTGCCAGCGGCCCAGGGGGGAAAGGCTACACCTTC. The chain links TRBV6-1 to TRBJ1-2; 7 nucleotides line up with TRBD1. Germline V gene data show CDR1 as MNHNS and CDR2 as SASEGT. The CDR3 runs 12 residues. V lost 8 bases, J lost 8 bases, and 8 bases stayed unmatched.

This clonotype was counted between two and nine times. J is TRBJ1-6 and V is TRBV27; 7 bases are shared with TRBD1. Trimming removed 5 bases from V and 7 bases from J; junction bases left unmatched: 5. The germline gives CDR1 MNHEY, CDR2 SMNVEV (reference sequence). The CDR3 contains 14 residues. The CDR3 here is CASSQTGWNSPLHF. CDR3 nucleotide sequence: TGTGCCAGCAGTCAGACAGGGTGGAATTCACCCCTCCACTTT.

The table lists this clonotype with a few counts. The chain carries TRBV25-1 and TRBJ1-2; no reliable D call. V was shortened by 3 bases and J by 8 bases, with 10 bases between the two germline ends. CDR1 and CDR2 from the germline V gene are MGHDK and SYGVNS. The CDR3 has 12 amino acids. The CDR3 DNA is TGTGCCAGCAGTGAGGGAGGGTCAGGCTACACCTTC. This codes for CASSEGGSGYTF.

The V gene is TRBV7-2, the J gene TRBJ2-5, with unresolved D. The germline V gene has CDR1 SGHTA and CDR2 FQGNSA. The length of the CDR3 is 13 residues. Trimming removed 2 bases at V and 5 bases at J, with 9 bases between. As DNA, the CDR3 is TGTGCCAGCAGCTTAAGGTTATGGGAGACCCAGTACTTC. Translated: CASSLRLWETQYF.

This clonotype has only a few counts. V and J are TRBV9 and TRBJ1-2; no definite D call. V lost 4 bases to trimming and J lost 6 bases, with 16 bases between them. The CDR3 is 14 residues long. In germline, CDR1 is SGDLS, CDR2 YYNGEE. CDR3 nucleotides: TGTGCCAGCAGCAGGAGGGAAAGCCCGGATGGCTACACCTTC. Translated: CASSRRESPDGYTF.

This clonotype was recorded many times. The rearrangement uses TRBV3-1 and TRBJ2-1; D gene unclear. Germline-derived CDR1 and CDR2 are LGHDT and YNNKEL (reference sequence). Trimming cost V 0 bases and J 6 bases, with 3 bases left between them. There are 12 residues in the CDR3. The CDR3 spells CASSQEGNEQFF. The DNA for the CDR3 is TGTGCCAGCAGCCAAGAGGGCAATGAGCAGTTCTTC.

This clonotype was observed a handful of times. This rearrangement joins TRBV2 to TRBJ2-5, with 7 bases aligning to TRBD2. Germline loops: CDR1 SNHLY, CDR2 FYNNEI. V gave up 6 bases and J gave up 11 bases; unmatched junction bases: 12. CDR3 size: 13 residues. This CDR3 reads CASRVNPGGEQYF. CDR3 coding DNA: TGTGCCAGCAGGGTTAATCCTGGGGGGGAGCAGTACTTC.

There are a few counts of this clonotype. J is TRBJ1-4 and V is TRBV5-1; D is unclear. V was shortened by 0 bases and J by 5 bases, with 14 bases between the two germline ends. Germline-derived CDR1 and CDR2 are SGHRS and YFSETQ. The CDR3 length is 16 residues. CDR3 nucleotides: TGCGCCAGCAGCTTGGCCGGGATTGCCGACAATGAAAAACTGTTTTTT. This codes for CASSLAGIADNEKLFF.

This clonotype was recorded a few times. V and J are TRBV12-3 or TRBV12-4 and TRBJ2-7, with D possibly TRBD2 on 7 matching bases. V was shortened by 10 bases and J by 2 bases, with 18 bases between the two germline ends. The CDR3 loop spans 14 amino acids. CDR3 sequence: CANPGGRPTYEQYF. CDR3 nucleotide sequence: TGTGCCAACCCCGGGGGGCGCCCCACCTACGAGCAGTACTTC.

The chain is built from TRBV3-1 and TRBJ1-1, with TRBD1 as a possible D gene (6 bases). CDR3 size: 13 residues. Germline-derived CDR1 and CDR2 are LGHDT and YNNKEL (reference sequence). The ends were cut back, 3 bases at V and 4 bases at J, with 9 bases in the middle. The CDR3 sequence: CASSQGGLTEAFF. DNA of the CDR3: TGTGCCAGCAGCCAGGGGGGGCTCACTGAAGCTTTCTTT.

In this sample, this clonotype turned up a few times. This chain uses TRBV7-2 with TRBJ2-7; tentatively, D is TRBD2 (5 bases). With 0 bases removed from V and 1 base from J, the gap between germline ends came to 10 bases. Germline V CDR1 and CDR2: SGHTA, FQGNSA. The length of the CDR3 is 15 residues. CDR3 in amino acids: CASSLASLVSYEQYF. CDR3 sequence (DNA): TGTGCCAGCAGCTTAGCCTCACTAGTGTCCTACGAGCAGTACTTC.

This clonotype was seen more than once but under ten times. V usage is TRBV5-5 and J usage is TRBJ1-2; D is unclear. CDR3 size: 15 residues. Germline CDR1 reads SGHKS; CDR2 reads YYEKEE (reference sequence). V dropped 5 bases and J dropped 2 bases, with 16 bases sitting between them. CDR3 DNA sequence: TGTGCCAGCAGTCTAAGCGCAGTCTACAACTATGGCTACACCTTC. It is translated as CASSLSAVYNYGYTF.

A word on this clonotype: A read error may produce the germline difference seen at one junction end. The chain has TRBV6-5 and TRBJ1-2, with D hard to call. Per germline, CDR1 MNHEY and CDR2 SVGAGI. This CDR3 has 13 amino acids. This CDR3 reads CASSSGPNYDYTF. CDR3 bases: TGTGCCAGCAGCTCAGGTCCTAACTATGACTACACCTTC.

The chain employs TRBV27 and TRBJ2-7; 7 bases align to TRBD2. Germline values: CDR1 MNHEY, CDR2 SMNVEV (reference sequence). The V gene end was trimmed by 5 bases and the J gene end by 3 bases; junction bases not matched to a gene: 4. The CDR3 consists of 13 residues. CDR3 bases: TGTGCCAGCAGTCTAGCGGTTTTCTACGAGCAGTACTTC. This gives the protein CASSLAVFYEQYF.

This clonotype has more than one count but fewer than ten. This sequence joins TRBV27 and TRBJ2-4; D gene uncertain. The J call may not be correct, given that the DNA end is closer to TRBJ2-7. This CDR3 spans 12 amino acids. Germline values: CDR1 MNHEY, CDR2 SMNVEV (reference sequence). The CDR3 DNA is TGTGCCAGTTTCTCGAGCTCCTACGAGCAGTACTTC. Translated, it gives CASFSSSYEQYF.

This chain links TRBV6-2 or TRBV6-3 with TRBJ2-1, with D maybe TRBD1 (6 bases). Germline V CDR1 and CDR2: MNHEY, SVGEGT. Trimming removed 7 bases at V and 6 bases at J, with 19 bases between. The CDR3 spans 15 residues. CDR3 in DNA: TGTGCCAGCACTAGACAGGTAGTAAGACTCAATGAGCAGTTCTTC. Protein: CASTRQVVRLNEQFF.

CDR3 nucleotides: TGCAGTGCCCGGGAGCTGCAGAGCTCCTACAATGAGCAGTTCTTC. It translates to CSARELQSSYNEQFF. The chain has TRBV20-1 and TRBJ2-1; D may be TRBD2 (6 bases). V was shortened by 6 bases and J by 0 bases, with 15 bases between the two germline ends. Germline loops: CDR1 DFQATT, CDR2 SNEGSKA (reference sequence). The CDR3 runs 15 residues.

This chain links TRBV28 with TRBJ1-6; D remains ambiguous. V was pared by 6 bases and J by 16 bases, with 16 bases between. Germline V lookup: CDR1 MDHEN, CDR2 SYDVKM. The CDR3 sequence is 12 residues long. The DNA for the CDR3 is TGTGCCAGCAGGAGAATGGACGTATCTCTCCACTTT. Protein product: CASRRMDVSLHF.

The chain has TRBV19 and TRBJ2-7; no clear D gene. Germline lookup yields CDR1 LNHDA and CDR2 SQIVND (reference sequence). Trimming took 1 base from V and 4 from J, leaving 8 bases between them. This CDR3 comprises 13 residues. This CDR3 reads CASSIGPPYEQYF. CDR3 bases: TGTGCCAGTAGTATAGGTCCTCCTTACGAGCAGTACTTC. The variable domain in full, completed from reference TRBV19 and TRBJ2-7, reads DGGITQSPKYLFRKEGQNVTLSCEQNLNHDAMYWYRQDPGQGLRLIYYSQIVNDFQKGDIAEGYSVSREKKESFPLTVTSAQKNPTAFYLCASSIGPPYEQYFGPGTRLTVT.

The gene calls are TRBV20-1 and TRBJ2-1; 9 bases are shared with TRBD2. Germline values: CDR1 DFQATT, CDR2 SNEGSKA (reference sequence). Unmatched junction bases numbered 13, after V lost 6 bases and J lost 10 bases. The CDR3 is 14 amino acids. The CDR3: CSAVRTSAPGEQFF. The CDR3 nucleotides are TGCAGTGCAGTCAGGACTAGCGCCCCCGGGGAGCAGTTCTTC.

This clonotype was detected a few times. The DNA of the CDR3 is TGCAGTGTCAGGGACAGGGGGTTACACCGACACACCTACGAGCAGTACTTC. It translates to CSVRDRGLHRHTYEQYF. The chain combines TRBV20-1 with TRBJ2-7; TRBD1 matches at 11 bases. The V segment lost 7 bases and the J segment 2 bases; nucleotides outside the gene matches: 16. Looked up from germline, CDR1 is DFQATT and CDR2 is SNEGSKA (reference sequence). The CDR3 extends over 17 amino acids.

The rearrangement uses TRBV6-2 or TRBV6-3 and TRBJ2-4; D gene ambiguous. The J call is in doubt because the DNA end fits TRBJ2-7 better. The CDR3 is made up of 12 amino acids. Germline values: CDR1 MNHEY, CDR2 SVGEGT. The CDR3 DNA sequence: TGTGCCAGCAAAAGGCCCCGGAGCGAGCAGTACTTC. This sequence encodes CASKRPRSEQYF.

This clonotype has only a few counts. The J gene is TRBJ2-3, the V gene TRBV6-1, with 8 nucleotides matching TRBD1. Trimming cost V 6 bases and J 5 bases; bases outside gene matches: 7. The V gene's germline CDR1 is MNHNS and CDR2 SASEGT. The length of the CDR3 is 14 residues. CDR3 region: CASSLARGQDTQYF. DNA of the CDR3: TGTGCCAGCAGCTTGGCCAGGGGGCAAGATACGCAGTATTTT.

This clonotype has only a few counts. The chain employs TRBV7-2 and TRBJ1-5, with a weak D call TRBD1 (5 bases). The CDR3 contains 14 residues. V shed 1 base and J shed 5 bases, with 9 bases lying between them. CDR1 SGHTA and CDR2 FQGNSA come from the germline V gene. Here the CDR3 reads CASSLEMGDQPQHF. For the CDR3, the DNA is TGTGCCAGCAGCTTAGAAATGGGGGATCAGCCCCAGCATTTT. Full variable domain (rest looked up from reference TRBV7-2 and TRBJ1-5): GAGVSQSPSNKVTEKGKDVELRCDPISGHTALYWYRQSLGQGLEFLIYFQGNSAPDKSGLPSDRFSAERTGGSVSTLTIQRTQQEDSAVYLCASSLEMGDQPQHFGDGTRLSIL.

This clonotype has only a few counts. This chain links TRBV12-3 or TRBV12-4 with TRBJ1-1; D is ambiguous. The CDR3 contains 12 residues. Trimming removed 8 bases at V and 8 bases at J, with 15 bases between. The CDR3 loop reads CASSRRTGEAFF. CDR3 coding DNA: TGTGCCAGCTCTAGACGGACTGGAGAAGCTTTCTTT.

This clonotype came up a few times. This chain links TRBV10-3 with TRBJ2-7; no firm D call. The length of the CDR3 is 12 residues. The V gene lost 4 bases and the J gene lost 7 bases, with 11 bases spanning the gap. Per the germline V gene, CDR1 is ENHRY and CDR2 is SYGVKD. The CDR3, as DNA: TGTGCCATCAGTGCCCTTTTGGGTGAGCAGTACTTC. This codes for CAISALLGEQYF.

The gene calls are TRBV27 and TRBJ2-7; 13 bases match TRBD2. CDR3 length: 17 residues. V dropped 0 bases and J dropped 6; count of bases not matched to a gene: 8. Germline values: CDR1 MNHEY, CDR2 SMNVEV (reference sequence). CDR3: CASSLSLGLAGVGEQYF. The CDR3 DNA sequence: TGTGCCAGCAGTTTATCTCTCGGACTAGCGGGAGTTGGCGAGCAGTACTTC.